Listed here is a single T cell receptor beta chain. The antigen remains undetermined. The source of the sample is a study of T cell repertoires in cytomegalovirus infection. For the study at large: Epitope selection comprised recently identified HLA-C-restricted CMV epitopes and well-studied HLA-B-restricted CMV epitopes. Signatures in public TCR beta sequences pointed to both CMV infection and matching HLA type.

The CDR3 is 14 residues long. Germline V lookup: CDR1 SGHAT, CDR2 FQNNGV. Trimming took 5 bases from V and 4 from J; bases not matched to a gene: 4. TCRdb recomputed calls from the reads with MiXCR, one row per CDR3 protein. The data contain roughly 100,000 distinct CDR3 sequences, 35% to 50% of them seen just once; the ten biggest clones take up approximately 69%. General observations from the study: HLA-C-restricted CMV-specific TCR beta clonotypes prevailed in the ex vivo response. Carriers of CMV and the relevant HLA type were discriminated by public TCR beta frequency.

The receptor was isolated from a human donor in good health (CMV status not recorded). Some clones in this sample may be carry-over from other donors' samples. This specimen consisted of CD8+ T cells from cultured PBMCs, obtained from culture after CMV antigen stimulation. The V gene is TRBV11-2, the J gene TRBJ2-3; 9 positions agree with TRBD2. DNA for the CDR3: TGTGCCAGCAGCGTTAGCGGGGGCGCAGATACGCAGTATTTT. This codes for CASSVSGGADTQYF.